The entry below gives a single TCR beta chain sequence along with its context. The clone's antigen remains unknown. Per-base quality was not reported, and no clone a single base away is much larger than it. The sample originates from a study of T cell responses to AZD1222 COVID-19 vaccine (dated by TCRdb to the early 2020s). Study-level background: TCR sequencing covered some 250 trial participants: about 210 given two doses of AZD1222 and 26 given two doses of MenACWY control vaccine. Enrollment into the trials was organized by age into subgroups of 18-55, 56-69 and 70-plus years, and those subgroups contained roughly 140, 27 and 60 TCR-sequenced participants, respectively.

The CDR3 regions of human TCRbeta chains were subjected to immunosequencing. The authors' analysis ran thus. TCRs in the repertoires were matched against a reference library of SARS-CoV-2-specific TCRs that had been generated with the MIRA antigen-specificity platform. Breadth meant the fraction of unique TCRs that were SARS-CoV-2-associated, whereas depth meant the fraction of total T cells that were SARS-CoV-2-associated. Using the MIRA data, every spike-specific TCR was mapped to the spike region that the TCR reacted to and assigned to either a CD4 or a CD8 class. Log10-transformed breadth and depth values were compared by one-way ANOVA with Sidak's multiple comparisons tests. TCRdb obtained this table from immuneACCESS and retained in-frame rearrangements with V and J assigned. These tables miss some clones; where compared with another copy, unresolved V genes account for less than half of the shortfall, and the remainder is unexplained. The V and J calls and clone size come from that table; D and trimming were worked out from the DNA. In all, the sample holds some 130,000 clones, and roughly 93% of those were seen once. The ten top clones hold less than 1.3% of the sample.

The paper as a whole reports these results and caveats: Because no day 14 peak-response samples were available, repertoires were characterized only after the peak T cell response. Most participants were white British and females outnumbered males, and the authors suggested that clonal diversity may have been underestimated. The 56-69-year group was small, and its depth increase did not reach significance, likely because of low power. Reportedly, almost half of the unique spike-specific TCRs recognized epitopes lying outside the regions that are mutated in the B.1.351 and B.1.1.7 variants. Spike-specific TCR breadth and depth rose significantly after two AZD1222 doses compared with day 0 and with MenACWY recipients. Vaccine-associated CD4 TCRs spanned the whole spike protein, with dominant responses in regions 160-218 and 743-854. Conclusions about previously exposed vaccinees were limited because only six AZD1222 recipients were SARS-CoV-2 seropositive at baseline.

Sample time point, as interpreted from the label and publication: about 28 days (+/-7) after the second vaccine dose. AZD1222 recipients with second doses at about 4 weeks or about 12 weeks were pooled, because spike-specific TCR depth and breadth did not differ between schedules. Vaccinee samples were obtained from the UK trials COV001 and COV002, which included a single-blind randomized controlled phase 2/3 trial of AZD1222 (ChAdOx1 nCoV-19) in healthy adults. For TCRbeta chain sequencing, PBMC samples from trial participants were taken at day 0 and at day 28 after the second dose. The source of this sequence is an adult who received the AZD1222 COVID-19 vaccine. Here the sequenced sample was peripheral blood, taken 28 days after the second AZD1222 dose.

The CDR3 in this case is CASSALTDTQYF. The bases read TGTGCCAGCAGTGCCTTAACAGATACGCAGTATTTT. The rearrangement joined TRBV2 to TRBJ2-3; the D gene assignment is ambiguous. The CDR3 goes from the cysteine to the phenylalanine over 12 residues. Here the CDR3 DNA is all that survives: 36 bases in frame from base 1. The germline V gene supplies CDR1 SNHLY and CDR2 FYNNEI. V and J lose 4 bases and 3 bases, and a span of 5 bases separates them.